What follows describes a single T cell receptor (beta chain). The data were taken from a study of T-cell memory formation after mild COVID-19. TCRdb passed the 5' RACE reads through MiXCR, listing each CDR3 protein once. This table has around 400,000 distinct CDR3 sequences, 24% appearing once. Germline CDR1 is MNHEY and CDR2 is SMNVEV (reference sequence). The junction had 3 bases not matched to a gene; V was cut back by 6 bases and J by 0 bases. CDR3 size: 14 residues. The V call is TRBV27, the J call TRBJ2-7; 9 bases fit TRBD1. The clonotype originates from an adult woman who had mild COVID-19 (a few samples of this study predate the infection). Cell type and time point are not known. Input material: PBMCs or a T cell subset sorted from them (not recorded which). The CDR3 here is CASRGTGTSYEQYF. The DNA for the CDR3 is TGTGCCAGCAGGGGGACAGGGACCTCCTACGAGCAGTACTTC.